These 16 T cell receptor beta chains came from one sample sequenced in a study of blood T cell repertoires in COVID-19. Using immunoSEQ multiplex PCR, the repertoire was profiled, and TCRdb retains in-frame clones only, with some absent. The table shows approximately 280,000 clones, with approximately 90% occurring only once. The source material was PBMCs or T cells enriched from blood (not recorded which). The receptors derive from a woman in her forties who had recovered from COVID-19.

This clone was found once. The chain carries TRBV2 and TRBJ2-1; D may be TRBD2 (6 bases). With 3 bases removed from V and 4 bases from J, the gap between germline ends came to 16 bases. Germline V gene data show CDR1 as SNHLY and CDR2 as FYNNEI. The CDR3 is made up of 16 amino acids. The DNA of the CDR3 is TGTGCCAGCAGTGAGCAAAGGTTTGGAGGGTACAATGAGCAGTTCTTC. It translates to CASSEQRFGGYNEQFF.

Here the CDR3 reads CASSSADMREQYF. CDR3 DNA sequence: TGTGCCAGCAGCTCGGCGGACATGCGCGAGCAGTACTTC. The chain is built from TRBV28 and TRBJ2-7; tentative D call: TRBD1 (5 bases). In germline, CDR1 is MDHEN, CDR2 SYDVKM. The CDR3 consists of 13 residues. V dropped 6 bases and J dropped 6 bases, with 15 bases sitting between them. Supplemented by reference TRBV28 and TRBJ2-7, the full variable domain reads DVKVTQSSRYLVKRTGEKVFLECVQDMDHENMFWYRQDPGLGLRLIYFSYDVKMKEKGDIPEGYSVSREKKERFSLILESASTNQTSMYLCASSSADMREQYFGPGTRLTVT.

This chain uses TRBV7-3 with TRBJ2-3; D is unclear. This CDR3 is 14 amino acids long. Germline CDR1 and CDR2: SGHTA and FQGTGA. With 4 bases removed from V and 2 bases from J, the gap between germline ends came to 10 bases. The CDR3 DNA reads TGTGCCAGCAGCTCCCTCGACTCCACAGATACGCAGTATTTT. Translation: CASSSLDSTDTQYF. Looking up the rest from reference TRBV7-3 and TRBJ2-3 gives the full variable domain: GAGVSQTPSNKVTEKGKYVELRCDPISGHTALYWYRQSLGQGPEFLIYFQGTGAADDSGLPNDRFFAVRPEGSVSTLKIQRTERGDSAVYLCASSSLDSTDTQYFGPGTRLTVL.

The V call is TRBV7-2, the J call TRBJ1-4; TRBD1 aligns across 7 bases. The trim removed 5 bases at V and 6 bases at J, leaving 9 bases unmatched. CDR1 is SGHTA, CDR2 FQGNSA, per germline. This CDR3 has 15 amino acids. CDR3 residues: CASSQFRQGDEKLFF. The CDR3 DNA sequence: TGTGCCAGCAGCCAATTTCGACAGGGTGATGAAAAACTGTTTTTT.

Only a few counts were recorded for this clone. The V call is TRBV7-9, the J call TRBJ2-7, with 7 bases fitting TRBD1. V was clipped by 2 bases and J by 7 bases; unmatched bases: 5. The CDR3 contains 13 residues. Germline loops: CDR1 SEHNR, CDR2 FQNEAQ (reference sequence). The CDR3 coding sequence is TGTGCCAGCAGCTTAATTCAACAGGGGGAGCAGTACTTC. It encodes CASSLIQQGEQYF. Filled out from reference TRBV7-9 and TRBJ2-7, the complete variable domain reads DTGVSQNPRHKITKRGQNVTFRCDPISEHNRLYWYRQTLGQGPEFLTYFQNEAQLEKSRLLSDRFSAERPKGSFSTLEIQRTEQGDSAMYLCASSLIQQGEQYFGPGTRLTVT.

The J gene is TRBJ2-7, the V gene TRBV2; D uncertain. Looked up from germline, CDR1 is SNHLY and CDR2 is FYNNEI. The CDR3 has 15 residues. The germline V and J ends were trimmed by 6 bases and 0 bases, with 15 bases remaining between them. CDR3 sequence reads: CASSADLGRSYEQYF. DNA of the CDR3: TGTGCCAGCAGCGCAGACCTGGGCCGCTCCTACGAGCAGTACTTC.

V gene TRBV27 combines with J gene TRBJ1-2, with TRBD1 as a possible D gene (6 bases). Germline V gene sequence: CDR1 MNHEY, CDR2 SMNVEV (reference sequence). The CDR3 sequence is 17 residues long. The V end was cut by 0 bases, the J end by 4 bases, with 18 bases between. This CDR3 reads CASSLSYRDSSSYGYTF. The CDR3 nucleotides read TGTGCCAGCAGTTTATCGTACAGGGATAGCAGCAGCTATGGCTACACCTTC.

This clone came up once. The rearrangement joins TRBV27 to TRBJ1-4; possibly TRBD1 for D (5 bases). This CDR3 is 14 amino acids long. Between the trimmed V and J ends, which lost 8 bases and 8 bases, there was a span of 18 bases. Germline V lookup: CDR1 MNHEY, CDR2 SMNVEV (reference sequence). CDR3 coding DNA: TGTGCCAGCGGGTTAGGAGGAGGGGAAGAAAAACTGTTTTTT. It translates to CASGLGGGEEKLFF.

V is TRBV12-3 or TRBV12-4 and J is TRBJ2-3; D is uncertain. The CDR3 is 12 amino acids. Trimming left V 5 bases short and J 0 bases short, with 3 bases between. DNA of the CDR3: TGTGCCAGCAGTCCTAGCACAGATACGCAGTATTTT. Translation: CASSPSTDTQYF.

In DNA, the CDR3 is TGTGCCAGCAGCTTAGCGTTACTAGCGGGGGAAGAGACCCAGTACTTC. This codes for CASSLALLAGEETQYF. The gene calls are TRBV11-2 and TRBJ2-5, with 11 bases matching TRBD2. The CDR3 loop spans 16 amino acids. V dropped 1 base and J dropped 3; count of bases not matched to a gene: 4. The V gene's germline CDR1 is SGHAT and CDR2 FQNNGV.

This clone was found many times. This rearrangement joins TRBV28 to TRBJ1-2; no reliable D call. This CDR3 comprises 13 residues. The ends were cut back, 3 bases at V and 7 bases at J, with 12 bases in the middle. Germline V gene sequence: CDR1 MDHEN, CDR2 SYDVKM. The CDR3 here is CASSLSGVSGYTF. CDR3 coding DNA: TGTGCCAGCAGTTTGAGCGGGGTTTCTGGCTACACCTTC.

The chain employs TRBV25-1 and TRBJ2-1; TRBD2 agrees at 11 bases. This CDR3 spans 16 amino acids. Trimming at V came to 5 bases and at J to 4 bases, leaving 7 bases not matched to a gene. CDR1 and CDR2 from the germline V gene are MGHDK and SYGVNS. Here the CDR3 reads CASSLTSGSQYNEQFF. The DNA of the CDR3 is TGTGCCAGCAGTCTTACTAGCGGGAGCCAATACAATGAGCAGTTCTTC.

The chain employs TRBV5-8 and TRBJ1-1; TRBD1 matches at 11 bases. The CDR3 is 14 residues long. The junction had 3 bases not matched to a gene; V was cut back by 4 bases and J by 4 bases. Germline V gene data show CDR1 as SGHTS and CDR2 as YDEGEE. This CDR3 reads CASSRGTGGTEAFF. The CDR3 coding sequence is TGTGCCAGCAGCCGAGGGACAGGGGGCACTGAAGCTTTCTTT.

The chain carries TRBV5-6 and TRBJ2-7, with no clear D. The CDR3 contains 12 residues. CDR1 and CDR2 from the germline V gene are SGHDT and YYEEEE. Trimming cost V 5 bases and J 2 bases, with 8 bases left between them. The CDR3 bases are TGTGCCAGCAGTAACACCCCCTACGAGCAGTACTTC. Protein: CASSNTPYEQYF.

In this sample, this clone turned up once. The rearrangement uses TRBV28 and TRBJ1-4, with D possibly being TRBD1 (5 bases). Germline V CDR1 and CDR2: MDHEN, SYDVKM. The CDR3 contains 11 residues. The V gene lost 8 bases and the J gene lost 7 bases, with 8 bases spanning the gap. The CDR3 sequence: CASAGGEKLFF. CDR3 bases: TGTGCCAGCGCCGGGGGTGAAAAACTGTTTTTT.

The genes are TRBV25-1 and TRBJ1-3, with unresolved D. The CDR3 length is 14 residues. CDR1 and CDR2 from the germline V gene are MGHDK and SYGVNS. Deletions cut 6 bases from V and 3 bases from J, with 12 bases between. DNA of the CDR3: TGTGCCAGCAGCCCCAGTACGGGTGGAAACACCATATATTTT. It translates to CASSPSTGGNTIYF.